A single sample gave rise to the 25 T cell receptor beta chains below, sequenced in a study of T cells in localized non-small cell lung cancer. Measured with immunoSEQ multiplex PCR; TCRdb has only the in-frame clones, and not every one. The profile covers over 45,000 clones, with around 84% appearing a single time and about a sixth taken by the ten largest. This sample comprised PBMCs, obtained before any cancer treatment. The receptor source for this set is a female donor with stage II lung adenocarcinoma.

The V gene is TRBV28, the J gene TRBJ2-1; no firm D call. The length of the CDR3 is 15 residues. CDR1 and CDR2 from the germline V gene are MDHEN and SYDVKM. The V gene lost 10 bases and the J gene lost 0 bases, with 16 bases spanning the gap. The CDR3 is CATAQYLRSYNEQFF. CDR3 nucleotides: TGTGCCACCGCCCAATACTTGCGCTCCTACAATGAGCAGTTCTTC. Variable domain in full (rest from reference TRBV28 and TRBJ2-1): DVKVTQSSRYLVKRTGEKVFLECVQDMDHENMFWYRQDPGLGLRLIYFSYDVKMKEKGDIPEGYSVSREKKERFSLILESASTNQTSMYLCATAQYLRSYNEQFFGPGTRLTVL.

The J gene is TRBJ1-1, the V gene TRBV5-4; D gene ambiguous. The CDR3 contains 15 residues. The V end lost 0 bases, the J end lost 0 bases, and 9 bases lay between the germline ends. Germline values: CDR1 SGHNT, CDR2 YYREEE (reference sequence). This CDR3 reads CASSLGSGLNTEAFF. Written as DNA, the CDR3 is TGTGCCAGCAGCTTGGGAAGCGGATTGAACACTGAAGCTTTCTTT.

This rearrangement joins TRBV7-2 to TRBJ1-2; no clear D gene. This CDR3 comprises 16 residues. Trimming removed 1 base from V and 1 base from J, with 13 bases in between. Germline values: CDR1 SGHTA, CDR2 FQGNSA. CDR3 coding DNA: TGTGCCAGCAGCTTAGGGAACAGCTACATTAACTATGGCTACACCTTC. Residues: CASSLGNSYINYGYTF.

The chain joins TRBV19 to TRBJ2-7; 8 bases fit TRBD2. This CDR3 has 14 residues. With V trimmed by 4 bases and J by 4 bases, 6 bases remained unmatched. The V gene's germline CDR1 is LNHDA and CDR2 SQIVND (reference sequence). In DNA, the CDR3 is TGTGCCAGTAGTACCTCCCGGGGGGGTTACGAGCAGTACTTC. It specifies CASSTSRGGYEQYF.

The V and J genes are TRBV30 and TRBJ1-1; D is undetermined. This CDR3 region has 13 residues. CDR1 GTSNPN and CDR2 SVGIG come from the germline V gene (reference sequence). The V and J ends lost 0 bases and 1 base respectively, with 6 bases between them. CDR3 amino acids: CAWSVTANTEAFF. CDR3 coding DNA: TGTGCCTGGAGTGTCACCGCGAACACTGAAGCTTTCTTT.

This clone has only a few counts. V gene TRBV6-5 combines with J gene TRBJ1-5; D uncertain. Trimming left V 4 bases short and J 4 bases short, with 5 bases between. The CDR3 length is 12 residues. CDR1 is MNHEY, CDR2 SVGAGI, per germline. Here the CDR3 reads CASSWVNQPQHF. The CDR3, as DNA: TGTGCCAGCAGTTGGGTGAATCAGCCCCAGCATTTT.

V gene TRBV5-1 combines with J gene TRBJ1-2, with TRBD1 as a possible D gene (6 bases). The CDR3 loop spans 15 amino acids. The ends were cut back, 0 bases at V and 3 bases at J, with 12 bases in the middle. The germline gives CDR1 SGHRS, CDR2 YFSETQ. The CDR3 DNA reads TGCGCCAGCAGCTTGGATGGGGGGCTCTACTATGGCTACACCTTC. Translated, it gives CASSLDGGLYYGYTF.

V and J are TRBV9 and TRBJ1-2; TRBD1 is a possible D gene (5 bases). The germline gives CDR1 SGDLS, CDR2 YYNGEE. The CDR3 length is 14 residues. V was clipped by 0 bases and J by 0 bases, with 6 bases between them. CDR3 loop: CASSVGGTNYGYTF. The CDR3 nucleotides are TGTGCCAGCAGCGTAGGGGGGACTAACTATGGCTACACCTTC. The full variable domain, in which reference TRBV9 and TRBJ1-2 provide the parts outside the CDR3, is DSGVTQTPKHLITATGQRVTLRCSPRSGDLSVYWYQQSLDQGLQFLIQYYNGEERAKGNILERFSAQQFPDLHSELNLSSLELGDSALYFCASSVGGTNYGYTFGSGTRLTVV.

The rearrangement joins TRBV6-1 to TRBJ1-5; D gene ambiguous. Between the trimmed V and J ends, which lost 8 bases and 0 bases, there was a span of 8 bases. The CDR3 is 13 amino acids. Germline assignment: CDR1 MNHNS and CDR2 SASEGT. The CDR3 DNA follows: TGTGCCAGCCAATTGGGTAGCAATCAGCCCCAGCATTTT. This gives the protein CASQLGSNQPQHF.

This chain links TRBV11-2 with TRBJ1-3; 8 nucleotides agree with TRBD1. Per germline, CDR1 SGHAT and CDR2 FQNNGV. J gave up 9 bases and V 5 bases, and 12 bases lay outside the gene matches. The CDR3 spans 15 residues. In DNA form, the CDR3 reads TGTGCCAGCAGCCCACGGACAGGGAAAGCAGGCACCATATATTTT. The encoded protein is CASSPRTGKAGTIYF. The whole variable domain, remainder taken from reference TRBV11-2 and TRBJ1-3, is EAGVAQSPRYKIIEKRQSVAFWCNPISGHATLYWYQQILGQGPKLLIQFQNNGVVDDSQLPKDRFSAERLKGVDSTLKIQPAKLEDSAVYLCASSPRTGKAGTIYFGEGSWLTVV.

This clone was counted once. The chain couples TRBV19 to TRBJ1-5, with D possibly being TRBD1 (5 bases). CDR1 and CDR2 from the germline V gene are LNHDA and SQIVND (reference sequence). Trimming shortened V by 5 bases and J by 1 base, and 27 bases separated the two germline ends. The CDR3 contains 20 residues. CDR3 residues: CASSPERAGQIGFSNQPQHF. Written as DNA, the CDR3 is TGTGCCAGTAGTCCCGAGCGGGCGGGGCAGATTGGTTTCAGCAATCAGCCCCAGCATTTT.

The genes are TRBV27 and TRBJ1-2; D unresolved. Germline V gene data show CDR1 as MNHEY and CDR2 as SMNVEV (reference sequence). V shed 8 bases and J shed 0 bases, with 7 bases lying between them. CDR3 length: 12 amino acids. Written as DNA, the CDR3 is TGTGCCAGCGCAGGTTCTAACTATGGCTACACCTTC. It yields the protein CASAGSNYGYTF.

This chain connects TRBV6-4 to TRBJ2-2; 10 positions agree with TRBD1. V lost 6 bases to trimming and J lost 5 bases; unmatched junction nucleotides: 3. The germline gives CDR1 MRHNA, CDR2 SNTAGT. The CDR3 has 14 amino acids. The chain's CDR3 is CASSGTGDTGELFF. The CDR3 DNA is TGTGCCAGCAGCGGGACAGGGGATACCGGGGAGCTGTTTTTT.

The chain combines TRBV4-2 with TRBJ2-3; 15 bases fit TRBD2. The CDR3 is 20 amino acids. The V gene's germline CDR1 is LGHNA and CDR2 YNFKEQ. V dropped 4 bases and J dropped 0; count of bases not matched to a gene: 11. Here the CDR3 reads CASSLGTSGGSYASTDTQYF. Written as DNA, the CDR3 is TGTGCCAGCAGCCTAGGGACTAGCGGGGGGTCCTACGCTAGCACAGATACGCAGTATTTT.

This clone was seen once. V is TRBV6-1 and J is TRBJ1-1; TRBD1 is a possible D gene (5 bases). The V end lost 1 base, the J end lost 1 base, and 13 bases lay between the germline ends. The germline gives CDR1 MNHNS, CDR2 SASEGT. The CDR3 has 16 residues. The CDR3 region is CASSEVKARANTEAFF. The CDR3 coding sequence is TGTGCCAGCAGTGAAGTCAAAGCCAGGGCGAACACTGAAGCTTTCTTT.

The rearrangement links TRBV14 to TRBJ2-1; 11 bases match TRBD2. There are 13 residues in the CDR3. The V gene's germline CDR1 is SGHDN and CDR2 FVKESK. V lost 2 bases, J lost 15 bases, and 6 bases stayed unmatched. CDR3: CASSQIAGGPRFF. In nucleotides, the CDR3 is TGTGCCAGCAGCCAAATAGCGGGGGGGCCCCGGTTCTTC. The full variable domain, rest sourced from reference TRBV14 and TRBJ2-1, is EAGVTQFPSHSVIEKGQTVTLRCDPISGHDNLYWYRRVMGKEIKFLLHFVKESKQDESGMPNNRFLAERTGGTYSTLKVQPAELEDSGVYFCASSQIAGGPRFFGPGTRLTVL.

The rearrangement uses TRBV9 and TRBJ2-1; TRBD1 aligns across 9 bases. V lost 3 bases to trimming and J lost 8 bases; unmatched junction nucleotides: 12. The CDR3 runs 16 residues. Looked up from germline, CDR1 is SGDLS and CDR2 is YYNGEE. CDR3 DNA sequence: TGTGCCAGCAGCGAAAGAACAGGGGGCATTGGTGATGAGCAGTTCTTC. The encoded protein is CASSERTGGIGDEQFF.

This clone was counted a single time. This chain connects TRBV5-1 to TRBJ1-2; 8 positions agree with TRBD1. The ends lost 4 bases at V and 4 bases at J; junction bases unmatched: 12. Germline values: CDR1 SGHRS, CDR2 YFSETQ. The CDR3 is 16 residues long. CDR3 in DNA: TGCGCCAGCAGCCCCTACCCCGGGACAGGATTCTATGGCTACACCTTC. Protein sequence: CASSPYPGTGFYGYTF.

This sequence joins TRBV15 and TRBJ2-1; D not certain. V lost 0 bases and J lost 8, with 8 bases in between. The germline gives CDR1 LNHNV, CDR2 YYDKDF (reference sequence). This CDR3 is built from 13 residues. CDR3 loop: CATSRDRPYEQFF. CDR3 sequence (DNA): TGTGCCACCAGCAGAGATCGTCCGTATGAGCAGTTCTTC.

CDR3 bases: TGTGCCAGCAGAGACAGGAGTTACTCCTACGAGCAGTACTTC. This sequence encodes CASRDRSYSYEQYF. The chain combines TRBV6-1 with TRBJ2-7; tentative D call: TRBD1 (6 bases). Trimming shortened V by 6 bases and J by 0 bases, and 12 bases separated the two germline ends. The CDR3 sequence is 14 residues long. From germline, CDR1 is MNHNS and CDR2 SASEGT.

J is TRBJ2-3 and V is TRBV27; the match to TRBD2 covers 8 bases. Germline V gives CDR1 MNHEY, CDR2 SMNVEV (reference sequence). Trimming took 4 bases from V and 5 from J; bases not matched to a gene: 5. The CDR3 loop spans 14 amino acids. CDR3 loop: CASSYGGEVDTQYF. The DNA of the CDR3 is TGTGCCAGCAGTTACGGGGGGGAGGTAGATACGCAGTATTTT.

This sequence joins TRBV7-9 and TRBJ2-1; 7 nucleotides align to TRBD1. Germline V lookup: CDR1 SEHNR, CDR2 FQNEAQ (reference sequence). The CDR3 is 15 residues long. The ends lost 5 bases at V and 1 base at J; junction bases unmatched: 5. The CDR3 region is CASSHTGESYNEQFF. DNA of the CDR3: TGTGCCAGCAGCCATACAGGGGAGTCCTACAATGAGCAGTTCTTC.

There are a few counts of this clone. The genes are TRBV7-3 and TRBJ1-1; TRBD1 matches 8 bases. The CDR3 covers 14 residues. Per germline, CDR1 SGHTA and CDR2 FQGTGA. V was pared by 3 bases and J by 2 bases, with 2 bases of the junction left unmatched. The CDR3 is CASSLDRVNTEAFF. The CDR3 DNA reads as TGTGCCAGCAGCTTGGACAGGGTAAACACTGAAGCTTTCTTT.

V usage is TRBV6-5 and J usage is TRBJ2-1, with TRBD2 matching 10 bases. CDR1 and CDR2 (germline): MNHEY, SVGAGI. This CDR3 region has 15 residues. The V and J ends lost 4 bases and 8 bases, in that order; junction bases with no gene match: 8. The CDR3 sequence: CASSSPSGGGDEQFF. The CDR3 bases are TGTGCCAGCAGTTCGCCTAGCGGGGGTGGGGATGAGCAGTTCTTC.

The CDR3 DNA is TGTGCCAGCAGCGTAGCAGGGTTAGGTTCACCCCTCCACTTT. The encoded protein is CASSVAGLGSPLHF. The J gene is TRBJ1-6, the V gene TRBV9, with a possible D match to TRBD1 (5 bases). The V end was cut by 0 bases, the J end by 9 bases, with 10 bases between. CDR1 and CDR2 (germline): SGDLS, YYNGEE. The CDR3 is made up of 14 amino acids.